Listed below are T cell receptor beta chains from one sample, sequenced in a study of blood T cell repertoires in COVID-19. Profiling relied on immunoSEQ multiplex PCR, and the TCRdb table lists in-frame clones only, not all of them. Of 300,000 to 400,000 clones in the sample, around 87% are singletons; the top ten hold about 6.3%. Material for sequencing was peripheral blood. All receptors come from a woman aged 50 to 60 with COVID-19, enrolled during active disease. CDR3s include the opening cysteine and the closing phenylalanine or tryptophan. The D gene is left open where the match is weak. For some rows the clone size is stated as once, few or many, or as a class when expanded; others skip it.

>TRBD1|TRBV4-2|NA|TRBJ2-1
TGTGCCAGCAGCCCAGGACAGGCCCCCAATGAGCAGTTCTTC
CASSPGQAPNEQFF
>NA|TRBV21-1|NA|TRBJ1-5
TGTGCCAGCAGTCCCAGGAGACAGGGTCATCCACAAGTATTCCGGCAGCCCCAGCATTTT
CASSPRRQGHPQVFRQPQHF
>TRBD1|TRBV15|NA|TRBJ1-2
TGTGCCACCAGCAGGGACGGGACAGGGGCTCTTGGCTACACCTTC
CATSRDGTGALGYTF
>TRBD1|TRBV2|NA|TRBJ1-1
TGTGCCAGCAGAACTACCAATCGGACAGGGCTGAGGTATAAAGAAGCTTTCTTT
CASRTTNRTGLRYKEAFF
>TRBD2|TRBV7-3|NA|TRBJ2-3
TGTGCCAGCAGCCGGTGGGGCGGGCTAGCGGACACAGATACGCAGTATTTT
CASSRWGGLADTDTQYF
>TRBD2|TRBV5-4|NA|TRBJ2-7
TGTGCCAGCAGCCGCCCGACTAGCGGGAGCTACGAGCAGTACTTC
CASSRPTSGSYEQYF
>NA|TRBV5-8|NA|TRBJ1-5
TGTGCCAGCAGCTTCCCTGAACCAGTTACAGGATCGTTGCAGCCCCAGCATTTT
CASSFPEPVTGSLQPQHF
>NA|TRBV30|NA|TRBJ1-5
TGTGCCTGGGGCAGGGAAAAAGGCAATCAGCCCCAGCATTTT
CAWGREKGNQPQHF
>NA|TRBV11-3|once|TRBJ2-1
TGTGCCAGCAGCTCGGAGGGAAATGAGCAGTTCTTC
CASSSEGNEQFF
>NA|TRBV6-2/TRBV6-3|few|TRBJ1-5
TGTGCCAGCAGTTTCCAGGCTAGCAATCAGCCCCAGCATTTT
CASSFQASNQPQHF
>NA|TRBV6-5|NA|TRBJ1-3
TGTGCCAGCACCGACATCAGGGACTCTGGAAACACCATATATTTT
CASTDIRDSGNTIYF
>TRBD1|TRBV19|NA|TRBJ2-7
TGTGCCAGTAGTCCCCGGCCCGAGGACAGGCCTTCCTACGAGCAGTACTTC
CASSPRPEDRPSYEQYF
>NA|TRBV13|NA|TRBJ2-1
TGTGCCAGCAGCCCACAATCCTACAATGAGCAGTTCTTC
CASSPQSYNEQFF
>NA|TRBV28|NA|TRBJ2-3
TGTGCCAGCAGTCCGAACCTAGTTGCGGATACGCAGTATTTT
CASSPNLVADTQYF
>TRBD2|TRBV7-9|NA|TRBJ2-7
TGTGCCAGCAGCCCGGGACTAGCGGGAGATTACGAGCAGTACTTC
CASSPGLAGDYEQYF
>TRBD2|TRBV6-5|NA|TRBJ2-2
TGTGCCAGCAGTACCCCCGGGAGGGGCACCGGGGAGCTGTTTTTT
CASSTPGRGTGELFF
>NA|TRBV27|few|TRBJ1-2
TGTGCCAGCAGTCCTCAGGGGAGACCTTATGTTGGCTATGGCTACACCTTC
CASSPQGRPYVGYGYTF
>NA|TRBV29-1|NA|TRBJ1-2
TGCAGCGCCCGTGGGACTCACTATGGCTACACCTTC
CSARGTHYGYTF
>NA|TRBV5-1|once|TRBJ2-7
TGCGCCAGCAGACGGGACTGGGGACGTGACGAGCAGTACTTC
CASRRDWGRDEQYF
>TRBD1|TRBV5-1|NA|TRBJ2-5
TGCGCCAGCGGAGAACAGGGGATGGAGACCCAGTACTTC
CASGEQGMETQYF
>TRBD2|TRBV5-1|NA|TRBJ2-1
TGCGCCAGCAGTTTTGTGGGAGGGCCGGCTAATGAGCAGTTCTTC
CASSFVGGPANEQFF
>NA|TRBV7-8|NA|TRBJ2-2
TGTGCCAGCAGCTTACACGGGGAGCTGTTTTTT
CASSLHGELFF
>TRBD2|TRBV28|NA|TRBJ2-6
TGTGCCAGCAGGGGGACTAGCGGGAGTGCTGGGGCCAACGTCCTGACTTTC
CASRGTSGSAGANVLTF
>TRBD1|TRBV24-1|NA|TRBJ2-2
TGTGCCACCAGTGATTCCGGGACAGGCCACACCGGGGAGCTGTTTTTT
CATSDSGTGHTGELFF
>TRBD1|TRBV6-2/TRBV6-3|NA|TRBJ1-1
TGTGCCAGCAGTTACTTTCAGGGGGTCGCCTACAACACTGAAGCTTTCTTT
CASSYFQGVAYNTEAFF
>NA|TRBV29-1|NA|TRBJ1-2
TGCAGCGTTGGGGGGCAGAACTATGGCTACACCTTC
CSVGGQNYGYTF
>NA|TRBV18|NA|TRBJ1-1
TGTGCCAGCTCACGAGATCAGGGGAACACTGAAGCTTTCTTT
CASSRDQGNTEAFF
>TRBD1|TRBV10-1|NA|TRBJ2-7
TGCGCCAGCAGTGACTACAGGGGGCACTCCTACGAGCAGTACTTC
CASSDYRGHSYEQYF
>NA|TRBV7-6|NA|TRBJ1-1
TGTGCCAGCAGCTTACAGCAGGGCATTATGGGCACTGAAGCTTTCTTT
CASSLQQGIMGTEAFF
>TRBD2|TRBV18|NA|TRBJ2-7
TGTGCCAGCTCACCACGTCGTAATAGCGGGAGCTACGAGCAATACTTC
CASSPRRNSGSYEQYF
>NA|TRBV2|NA|TRBJ1-2
TGTGCCAGCAGTGAGGAACAGGGTGCTCGAGGCTACACCTTC
CASSEEQGARGYTF
>TRBD2|TRBV7-6|NA|TRBJ2-1
TGTGCCAGCAGCGCCCGGTCTAGCGGGAGCAATGAGCAGTTCTTC
CASSARSSGSNEQFF
>NA|TRBV29-1|NA|TRBJ2-2
TGCAGCGGAGGAGTATCCTTGAACACCGGGGAGCTGTTTTTT
CSGGVSLNTGELFF
>TRBD2|TRBV4-3|NA|TRBJ2-1
TGCGCCAGCAGCCAAAGGAGGGAGGGCCTCTACAATGAGCAGTTCTTC
CASSQRREGLYNEQFF
>NA|TRBV5-1|NA|TRBJ2-5
TGCGCCAGCAGCTTGAACCCGACAGGACAAGAGACCCAGTACTTC
CASSLNPTGQETQYF
>TRBD1|TRBV29-1|NA|TRBJ1-2
TGCAGCGGATCCGGACAGGGGGGTGGCTACACCTTC
CSGSGQGGGYTF
>TRBD2|TRBV20-1|once|TRBJ2-5
TGCAGTGCTAGTCCTGACAGCGGGAGGAGAGAGACCCAGTACTTC
CSASPDSGRRETQYF
>TRBD1|TRBV6-5|NA|TRBJ2-3
TGTGCCAGCAGTTACTCAGAGACAGGGGCAGATACGCAGTATTTT
CASSYSETGADTQYF
>NA|TRBV6-1|NA|TRBJ1-1
TGTGCCAGCAGTGAAGGGAGGGCGGAAGCTTTCTTT
CASSEGRAEAFF
>TRBD1|TRBV5-4|NA|TRBJ1-2
TGTGCCAGCAGCGGCAACAGGGGAGACTATGGCTACACCTTC
CASSGNRGDYGYTF
>NA|TRBV13|NA|TRBJ2-7
TGTGCCAGCAGCATATCCCTGGCCACCACCTACGAGCAGTACTTC
CASSISLATTYEQYF
>NA|TRBV10-3|NA|TRBJ1-5
TGTGCCATCAGTGAGCGCGGGAATCAGCCCCAGCATTTT
CAISERGNQPQHF
>TRBD1|TRBV11-3|NA|TRBJ2-4
TGTGCCAGCAGCTTAGCCCCGGACAGGTTGGTGGCCAAAAACATTCAGTACTTC
CASSLAPDRLVAKNIQYF
>TRBD1|TRBV15|NA|TRBJ2-7
TGTGCCACCAGCAGGCATTGGACAGGGCCCTACGAGCAGTACTTC
CATSRHWTGPYEQYF